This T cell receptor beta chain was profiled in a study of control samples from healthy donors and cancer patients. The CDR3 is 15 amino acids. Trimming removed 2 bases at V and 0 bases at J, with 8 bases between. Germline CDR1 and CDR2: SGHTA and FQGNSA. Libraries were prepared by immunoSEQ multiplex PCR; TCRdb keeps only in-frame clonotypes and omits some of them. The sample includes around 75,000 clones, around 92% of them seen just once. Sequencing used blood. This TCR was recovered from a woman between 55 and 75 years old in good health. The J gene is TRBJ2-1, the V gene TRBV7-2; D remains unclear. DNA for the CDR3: TGTGCCAGCAGCTTAAGCGCGAGCTCCTACAATGAGCAGTTCTTC. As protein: CASSLSASSYNEQFF.